The clone carrying this T cell receptor beta chain was detected only a few times. Germline V CDR1 and CDR2: LGHDT, YNNKEL (reference sequence). V lost 4 bases and J lost 2, with 9 bases in between. This CDR3 spans 14 amino acids. Described time point: persistent/refractory GD, antithyroid drugs over 5 years with positive TRAb. PBMCs were the source of the RNA used for TCR sequencing. The sample comes from a study of regulatory T cells in long-lasting Graves disease. Construction of TCR beta libraries relied on iRepertoire HTBI primers and on Arm-PCR targeting CDR3 regions. Via MiXCR, TCRdb re-called the multiplex PCR reads, giving one row per CDR3 protein. The sample holds about 460,000 distinct CDR3 sequences; 20% to 25% are singletons and the top ten take approximately 14%.

This clonotype was sampled from a female donor with Graves disease. The sample here was peripheral blood mononuclear cells (PBMCs), taken when the disease was refractory, from a patient treated with antithyroid drugs. The rearrangement uses TRBV3-1 and TRBJ1-5, with D unresolved. CDR3 bases: TGTGCCAGCAGCCCCGGACCTGGCAATCAGCCCCAGCATTTT. Translated: CASSPGPGNQPQHF.